These 22 T cell receptor beta chains were all obtained from the same sample, sequenced in a study of blood T cell repertoires in COVID-19 (dated by TCRdb to the early 2020s). Receptors were amplified or captured by the immunoSEQ multiplex PCR assay. Entries here come from immuneACCESS through TCRdb and include only in-frame sequences with V and J called. Some clones fail to appear in such tables; in the studies checked, an unresolved V gene covers under half of the shortfall, and the cause of the remainder is unknown. The table for this sample lists 250,000 or so clones; under 90% of them were counted only once. Of the sample, over 1.5% is held by the ten largest clones. Material for sequencing was PBMCs or T cells enriched from blood (not recorded which). These receptor sequences come from a man in his forties or fifties who had recovered from COVID-19.

The V call is TRBV7-8, the J call TRBJ2-5, with D tentatively TRBD1 (7 bases). Germline V gene data show CDR1 as SGHVS and CDR2 as FQNEAQ. The CDR3 totals 13 residues. V was pared by 9 bases and J by 3 bases, with 14 bases between. The CDR3 region is CASPGGHEETQYF. CDR3 nucleotide sequence: TGTGCCAGTCCAGGGGGGCACGAAGAGACCCAGTACTTC.

V is TRBV7-6 and J is TRBJ2-3, with 8 bases aligning to TRBD2. V trimming: 5 bases; J trimming: 0 bases; junction bases outside the gene matches: 22. This CDR3 has 21 amino acids. CDR1 and CDR2 from the germline V gene are SGHVS and FNYEAQ. In nucleotides, the CDR3 is TGTGCCAGCAGCCCGCGACTCAAGCGGGAGACGAGTAGGGAGAGCACAGATACGCAGTATTTT. Translation gives CASSPRLKRETSRESTDTQYF. Supplemented by reference TRBV7-6 and TRBJ2-3, the full variable domain reads GAGVSQSPRYKVTKRGQDVALRCDPISGHVSLYWYRQALGQGPEFLTYFNYEAQQDKSGLPNDRFSAERPEGSISTLTIQRTEQRDSAMYRCASSPRLKRETSRESTDTQYFGPGTRLTVL.

In its sample, this clone was seen a few times. The chain joins TRBV7-9 to TRBJ2-2; the D gene is possibly TRBD2 (6 bases). Per germline, CDR1 SEHNR and CDR2 FQNEAQ (reference sequence). V gave up 1 base and J gave up 4 bases, with 13 bases separating them. CDR3 length: 16 amino acids. DNA for the CDR3: TGTGCCAGCAGCTTAGGGTTTCGGGGAGGCACCGGGGAGCTGTTTTTT. Encoded protein: CASSLGFRGGTGELFF.

This chain connects TRBV7-2 to TRBJ1-2; no definite D call. Germline values: CDR1 SGHTA, CDR2 FQGNSA. V shed 5 bases and J shed 4 bases, with 17 bases lying between them. The CDR3 has 15 residues. The CDR3: CASSTLDKSVYGYTF. CDR3 bases: TGTGCCAGCAGCACACTTGACAAATCCGTCTATGGCTACACCTTC.

V usage is TRBV6-5 and J usage is TRBJ2-3, with 9 positions matching TRBD1. Germline V CDR1 and CDR2: MNHEY, SVGAGI. This CDR3 is built from 15 residues. Trimming removed 6 bases from V and 3 bases from J; junction bases left unmatched: 7. CDR3 nucleotides: TGTGCCAGCAGCCTTCCGGGACAGGGTACAGATACGCAGTATTTT. It codes for CASSLPGQGTDTQYF.

The chain uses TRBV5-5 and TRBJ1-3; D might be TRBD1 (6 bases). The CDR3 sequence is 13 residues long. V was pared by 3 bases and J by 7 bases, with 11 bases between. Germline-derived CDR1 and CDR2 are SGHKS and YYEKEE (reference sequence). This CDR3 reads CASSSGQSNTIYF. As DNA, the CDR3 is TGTGCCAGCAGCTCCGGACAGTCTAACACCATATATTTT.

The chain uses TRBV4-2 and TRBJ1-5, with D possibly being TRBD1 (6 bases). The CDR3 contains 15 residues. The V gene lost 0 bases and the J gene lost 9 bases, with 15 bases spanning the gap. CDR1 and CDR2 (germline): LGHNA, YNFKEQ. The CDR3 DNA reads as TGTGCCAGCAGCCAAGATAGGGGGGGAGACTCGCCCCAGCATTTT. This encodes CASSQDRGGDSPQHF.

The CDR3 DNA follows: TGTGCCAGCAGCACCCCCGGTGGGGGCCATAATTCACCCCTCCACTTT. Its translation is CASSTPGGGHNSPLHF. The chain combines TRBV28 with TRBJ1-6; possibly TRBD1 for D (6 bases). Germline CDR1 reads MDHEN; CDR2 reads SYDVKM. The CDR3 length is 16 residues. V was cut by 6 bases and J by 5 bases, with 17 bases left in between.

This chain joins TRBV4-3 and TRBJ1-2; D is unresolved. Germline CDR1 and CDR2: LGHNA and YSLEER. V lost 0 bases and J 0 bases, leaving 5 bases between the germline ends. This CDR3 contains 14 residues. CDR3 sequence: CASSQEESNYGYTF. The CDR3 DNA sequence: TGCGCCAGCAGCCAAGAAGAGTCTAACTATGGCTACACCTTC.

V and J are TRBV5-5 and TRBJ2-7; TRBD2 matches at 7 bases. The CDR3 spans 16 residues. Germline CDR1 is SGHKS and CDR2 is YYEKEE (reference sequence). Trimming removed 0 bases from V and 1 base from J; junction bases left unmatched: 7. The DNA of the CDR3 is TGTGCCAGCAGCTTGGCCGGGGGGAGTTGGTCCTACGAGCAGTACTTC. This sequence encodes CASSLAGGSWSYEQYF.

V gene TRBV5-4 combines with J gene TRBJ1-1, with D perhaps TRBD1 (6 bases). Looked up from germline, CDR1 is SGHNT and CDR2 is YYREEE (reference sequence). Trimming pared 3 bases from V and 5 bases from J, leaving 14 bases between. The CDR3 runs 14 residues. The CDR3 spells CASSSTNRATEAFF. The DNA for the CDR3 is TGTGCCAGCAGCTCTACCAACAGGGCTACTGAAGCTTTCTTT.

This clone was recorded a few times. This chain joins TRBV7-8 and TRBJ2-7; 12 positions agree with TRBD1. The CDR3 is made up of 17 amino acids. V trimming: 0 bases; J trimming: 5 bases; junction bases outside the gene matches: 8. Germline-derived CDR1 and CDR2 are SGHVS and FQNEAQ. CDR3 residues: CASSLAWGQGAENEQYF. CDR3 coding DNA: TGTGCCAGCAGCTTAGCGTGGGGACAGGGGGCCGAAAACGAGCAGTACTTC.

This chain links TRBV7-8 with TRBJ1-2; D may be TRBD1 (5 bases). Germline V CDR1 and CDR2: SGHVS, FQNEAQ. This CDR3 spans 16 amino acids. Trimming shortened V by 5 bases and J by 8 bases, and 24 bases separated the two germline ends. CDR3 coding DNA: TGTGCCAGCAGCCGGGACCCCGCGGGTCGATACGGGGGCTACACCTTC. Its protein is CASSRDPAGRYGGYTF.

The rearrangement uses TRBV27 and TRBJ2-1; 8 nucleotides match TRBD1. The CDR3 totals 15 residues. The germline V gene encodes CDR1 MNHEY and CDR2 SMNVEV (reference sequence). Trimming cost V 6 bases and J 4 bases; bases outside gene matches: 8. The CDR3 region has the DNA TGTGCCAGCAGCCTGAACAGGGGGTCTTACAATGAGCAGTTCTTC. Translating it yields CASSLNRGSYNEQFF.

The J gene is TRBJ1-2, the V gene TRBV3-1 (or the pseudogene TRBV3-2); 9 nucleotides align to TRBD1. CDR3 length equals 15 residues. The V gene's germline CDR1 is LGHDT and CDR2 YNNKEL (reference sequence). J lost 7 bases, V lost 1 base, and 7 bases had no gene match. CDR3 residues: CASSQGQQGAGGYTF. The CDR3 DNA reads TGTGCCAGCAGCCAAGGCCAACAGGGGGCTGGTGGCTACACCTTC.

In its sample, this clone was seen once. CDR3 sequence (DNA): TGTGCCTGGAGTCATCATAATAGACCGGGTGTGCAGTTCTTC. Protein product: CAWSHHNRPGVQFF. The chain couples TRBV30 to TRBJ2-1; no reliable D call. The V and J ends lost 2 bases and 12 bases respectively, with 20 bases between them. Germline V gene data show CDR1 as GTSNPN and CDR2 as SVGIG (reference sequence). The CDR3 is 14 amino acids. Filled out from reference TRBV30 and TRBJ2-1, the complete variable domain reads SQTIHQWPATLVQPVGSPLSLECTVEGTSNPNLYWYRQAAGRGLQLLFYSVGIGQISSEVPQNLSASRPQDRQFILSSKKLLLSDSGFYLCAWSHHNRPGVQFFGPGTRLTVL.

The chain couples TRBV7-2 to TRBJ2-2; 7 bases align to TRBD1. In germline, CDR1 is SGHTA, CDR2 FQGNSA. V lost 5 bases to trimming and J lost 7 bases; unmatched junction nucleotides: 4. This CDR3 has 13 amino acids. The CDR3 DNA reads TGTGCCAGCAGCGTCAGGGGGTACGGGGAGCTGTTTTTT. Its protein product is CASSVRGYGELFF.

The V gene is TRBV19, the J gene TRBJ1-1, with TRBD1 matching over 8 bases. The V and J ends lost 3 bases and 1 base, in that order; junction bases with no gene match: 1. The CDR3 covers 14 residues. CDR1 and CDR2 (germline): LNHDA, SQIVND (reference sequence). CDR3 nucleotides: TGTGCCAGTAGTATTGGGACAGGGAACACTGAAGCTTTCTTT. Encoded protein: CASSIGTGNTEAFF. Looking up the rest from reference TRBV19 and TRBJ1-1 gives the full variable domain: DGGITQSPKYLFRKEGQNVTLSCEQNLNHDAMYWYRQDPGQGLRLIYYSQIVNDFQKGDIAEGYSVSREKKESFPLTVTSAQKNPTAFYLCASSIGTGNTEAFFGQGTRLTVV.

This rearrangement joins TRBV18 to TRBJ1-1; 7 bases map to TRBD1. Trimming at V came to 5 bases and at J to 2 bases, leaving 2 bases not matched to a gene. This CDR3 is built from 13 residues. CDR1 and CDR2 (germline): KGHSH, LQKENI. CDR3 sequence reads: CASSTGENTEAFF. CDR3 bases: TGTGCCAGCTCAACAGGGGAAAACACTGAAGCTTTCTTT.

The CDR3 nucleotides are TGTGCCAGCAGCGTAGAAGGGACAGGGCAGTTCTTC. Its translation: CASSVEGTGQFF. The V and J genes are TRBV9 and TRBJ2-1; 8 bases map to TRBD1. CDR3 length equals 12 residues. Germline CDR1 SGDLS, CDR2 YYNGEE. Trimming took 0 bases from V and 12 from J; bases not matched to a gene: 2.

The V and J genes are TRBV5-1 and TRBJ2-1; possibly TRBD1 for D (6 bases). CDR1 is SGHRS and CDR2 is YFSETQ in the germline V gene. CDR3 length: 13 amino acids. The germline V and J ends were trimmed by 2 bases and 7 bases, with 10 bases remaining between them. Here the CDR3 DNA reads TGCGCCAGCAGCTTCGGACAGAAGAATGAGCAGTTCTTC. It yields the protein CASSFGQKNEQFF.

This sequence joins TRBV28 and TRBJ1-3; no definite D call. The CDR3 is 15 residues long. Germline assignment: CDR1 MDHEN and CDR2 SYDVKM. Trimming took off 2 bases at V and 0 bases at J, with 8 bases between the two ends. The CDR3 nucleotides read TGTGCCAGCAGTTTACCCATCGGCTCTGGAAACACCATATATTTT. Translation: CASSLPIGSGNTIYF.